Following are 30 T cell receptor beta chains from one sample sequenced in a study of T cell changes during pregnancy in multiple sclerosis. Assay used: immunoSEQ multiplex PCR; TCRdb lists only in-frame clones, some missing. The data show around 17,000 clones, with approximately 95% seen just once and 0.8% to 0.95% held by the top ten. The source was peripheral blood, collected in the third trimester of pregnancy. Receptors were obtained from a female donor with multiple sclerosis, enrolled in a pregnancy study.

DNA for the CDR3: TGTGCCAGCAGCTTAGACAGGGGCTCTGGAAACACCATATATTTT. The encoded protein is CASSLDRGSGNTIYF. The chain carries TRBV7-8 and TRBJ1-3; 7 nucleotides match TRBD1. V dropped 1 base and J dropped 0; count of bases not matched to a gene: 0. CDR1 is SGHVS, CDR2 FQNEAQ, per germline. CDR3 size: 15 residues.

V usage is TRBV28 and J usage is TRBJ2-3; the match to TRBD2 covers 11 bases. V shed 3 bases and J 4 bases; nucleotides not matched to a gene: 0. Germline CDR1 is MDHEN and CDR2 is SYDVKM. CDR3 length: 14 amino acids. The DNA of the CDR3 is TGTGCCAGCAGTTTGGGACTAGCGGCAGATACGCAGTATTTT. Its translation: CASSLGLAADTQYF.

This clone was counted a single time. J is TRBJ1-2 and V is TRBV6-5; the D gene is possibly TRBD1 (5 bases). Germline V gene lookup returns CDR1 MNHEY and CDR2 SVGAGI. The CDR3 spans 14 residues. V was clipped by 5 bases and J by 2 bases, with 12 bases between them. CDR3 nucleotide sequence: TGTGCCAGCAGTGATCAGGGTGCGAACTATGGCTACACCTTC. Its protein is CASSDQGANYGYTF.

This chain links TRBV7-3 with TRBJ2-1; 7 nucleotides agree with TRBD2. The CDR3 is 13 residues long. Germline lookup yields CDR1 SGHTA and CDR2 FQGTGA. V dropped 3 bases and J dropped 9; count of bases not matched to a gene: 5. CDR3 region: CASSLGGVGEQFF. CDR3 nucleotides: TGTGCCAGCAGCTTGGGAGGGGTAGGTGAGCAGTTCTTC.

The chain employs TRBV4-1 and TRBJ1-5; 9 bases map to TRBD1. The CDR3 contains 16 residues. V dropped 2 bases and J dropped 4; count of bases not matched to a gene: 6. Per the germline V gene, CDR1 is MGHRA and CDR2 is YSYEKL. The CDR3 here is CASSQPGQGINQPQHF. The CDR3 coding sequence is TGCGCCAGCAGCCAACCGGGACAGGGAATAAATCAGCCCCAGCATTTT.

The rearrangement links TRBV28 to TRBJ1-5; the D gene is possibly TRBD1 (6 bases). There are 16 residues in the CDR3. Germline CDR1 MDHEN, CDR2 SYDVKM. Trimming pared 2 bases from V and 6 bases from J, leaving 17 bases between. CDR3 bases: TGTGCCAGCAGTTTACAGGGGCGAGGGGTTAGTCAGCCCCAGCATTTT. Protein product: CASSLQGRGVSQPQHF.

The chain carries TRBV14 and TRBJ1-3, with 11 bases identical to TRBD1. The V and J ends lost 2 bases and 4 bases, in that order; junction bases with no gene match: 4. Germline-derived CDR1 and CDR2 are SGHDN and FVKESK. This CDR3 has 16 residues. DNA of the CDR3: TGTGCCAGCAGCCAACGGACAGGGGGCAAGGGAAACACCATATATTTT. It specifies CASSQRTGGKGNTIYF. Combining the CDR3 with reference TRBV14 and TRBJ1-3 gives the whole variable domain EAGVTQFPSHSVIEKGQTVTLRCDPISGHDNLYWYRRVMGKEIKFLLHFVKESKQDESGMPNNRFLAERTGGTYSTLKVQPAELEDSGVYFCASSQRTGGKGNTIYFGEGSWLTVV.

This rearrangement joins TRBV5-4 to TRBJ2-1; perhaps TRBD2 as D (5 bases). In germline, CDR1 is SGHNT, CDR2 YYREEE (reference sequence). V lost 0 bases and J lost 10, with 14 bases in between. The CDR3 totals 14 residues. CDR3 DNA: TGTGCCAGCAGCTTGGATGTTATTTCGGGGGAGCAGTTCTTC. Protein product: CASSLDVISGEQFF.

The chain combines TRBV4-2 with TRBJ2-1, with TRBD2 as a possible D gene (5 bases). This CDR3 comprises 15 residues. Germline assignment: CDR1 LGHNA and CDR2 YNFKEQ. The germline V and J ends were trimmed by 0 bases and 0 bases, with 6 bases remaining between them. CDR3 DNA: TGTGCCAGCAGCCAAGACCGGGACTCCTACAATGAGCAGTTCTTC. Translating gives CASSQDRDSYNEQFF.

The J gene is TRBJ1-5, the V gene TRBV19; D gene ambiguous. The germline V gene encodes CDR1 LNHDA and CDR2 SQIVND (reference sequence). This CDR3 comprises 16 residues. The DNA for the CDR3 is TGTGCGAGTCGGGAGGCGGGGATTTATAGCAATCAGCCCCAGCATTTT. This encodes CASREAGIYSNQPQHF.

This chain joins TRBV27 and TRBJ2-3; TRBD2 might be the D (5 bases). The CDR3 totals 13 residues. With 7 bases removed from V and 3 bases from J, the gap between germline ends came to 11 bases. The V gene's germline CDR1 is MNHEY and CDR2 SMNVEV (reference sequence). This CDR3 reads CASTKDWTDTQYF. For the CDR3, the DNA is TGTGCCAGCACCAAGGACTGGACAGATACGCAGTATTTT.

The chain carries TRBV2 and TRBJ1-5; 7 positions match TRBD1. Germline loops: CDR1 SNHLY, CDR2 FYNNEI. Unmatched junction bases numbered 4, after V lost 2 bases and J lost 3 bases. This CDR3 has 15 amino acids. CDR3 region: CASSEMTGYNQPQHF. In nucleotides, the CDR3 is TGTGCCAGCAGTGAAATGACAGGGTACAATCAGCCCCAGCATTTT. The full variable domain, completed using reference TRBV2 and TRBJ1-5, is EPEVTQTPSHQVTQMGQEVILRCVPISNHLYFYWYRQILGQKVEFLVSFYNNEISEKSEIFDDQFSVERPDGSNFTLKIRSTKLEDSAMYFCASSEMTGYNQPQHFGDGTRLSIL.

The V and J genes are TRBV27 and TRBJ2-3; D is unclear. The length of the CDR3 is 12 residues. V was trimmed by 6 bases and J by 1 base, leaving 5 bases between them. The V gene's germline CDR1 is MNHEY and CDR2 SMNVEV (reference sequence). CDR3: CASRAGTDTQYF. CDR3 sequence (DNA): TGTGCCAGCAGGGCGGGCACAGATACGCAGTATTTT.

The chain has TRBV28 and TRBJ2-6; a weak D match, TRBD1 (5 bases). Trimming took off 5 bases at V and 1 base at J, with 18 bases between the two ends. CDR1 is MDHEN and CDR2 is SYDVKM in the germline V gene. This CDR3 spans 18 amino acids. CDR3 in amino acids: CASSVTGRALSGANVLTF. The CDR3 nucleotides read TGTGCCAGCAGTGTCACGGGCAGGGCCTTATCTGGGGCCAACGTCCTGACTTTC.

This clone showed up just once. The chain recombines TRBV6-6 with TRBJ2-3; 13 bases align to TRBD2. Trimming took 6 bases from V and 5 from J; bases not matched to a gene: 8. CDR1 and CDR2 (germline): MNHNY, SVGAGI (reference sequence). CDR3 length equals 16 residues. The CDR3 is CASRELAGGRVDTQYF. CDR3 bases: TGTGCCAGCAGGGAACTAGCGGGAGGGCGTGTAGATACGCAGTATTTT.

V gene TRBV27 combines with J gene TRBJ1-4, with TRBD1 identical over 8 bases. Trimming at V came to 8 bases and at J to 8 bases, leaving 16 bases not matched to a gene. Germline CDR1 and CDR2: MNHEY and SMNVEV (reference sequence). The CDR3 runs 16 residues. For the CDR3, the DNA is TGTGCCAGCCGCCGATCCTCAGGGGGCCTTATCGAAAAACTGTTTTTT. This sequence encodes CASRRSSGGLIEKLFF.

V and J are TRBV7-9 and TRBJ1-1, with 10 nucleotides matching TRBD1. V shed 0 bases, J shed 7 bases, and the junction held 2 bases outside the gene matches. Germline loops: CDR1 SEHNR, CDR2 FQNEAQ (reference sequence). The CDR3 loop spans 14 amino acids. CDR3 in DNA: TGTGCCAGCAGCTTAGCGTGGGACAGGGGTGAAGCTTTCTTT. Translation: CASSLAWDRGEAFF.

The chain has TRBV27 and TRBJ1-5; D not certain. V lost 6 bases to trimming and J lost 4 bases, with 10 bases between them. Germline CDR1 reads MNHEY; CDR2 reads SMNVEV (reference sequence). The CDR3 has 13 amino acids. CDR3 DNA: TGTGCCAGCAGCCCTACCCTAAATCAGCCCCAGCATTTT. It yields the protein CASSPTLNQPQHF.

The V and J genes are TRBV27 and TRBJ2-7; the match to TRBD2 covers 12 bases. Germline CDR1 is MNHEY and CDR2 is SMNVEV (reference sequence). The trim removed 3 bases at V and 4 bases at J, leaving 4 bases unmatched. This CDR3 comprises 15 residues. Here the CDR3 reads CASSFVTSGSYEQYF. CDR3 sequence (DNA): TGTGCCAGCAGTTTCGTGACTAGCGGGAGTTACGAGCAGTACTTC.

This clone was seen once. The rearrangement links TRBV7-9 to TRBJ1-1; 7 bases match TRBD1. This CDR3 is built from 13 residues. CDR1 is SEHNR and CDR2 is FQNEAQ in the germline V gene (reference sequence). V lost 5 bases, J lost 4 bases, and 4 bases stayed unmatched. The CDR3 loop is CASSPRGPTEAFF. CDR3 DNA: TGTGCCAGCAGCCCTAGGGGGCCCACTGAAGCTTTCTTT. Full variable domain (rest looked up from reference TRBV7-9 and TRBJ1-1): DTGVSQNPRHKITKRGQNVTFRCDPISEHNRLYWYRQTLGQGPEFLTYFQNEAQLEKSRLLSDRFSAERPKGSFSTLEIQRTEQGDSAMYLCASSPRGPTEAFFGQGTRLTVV.

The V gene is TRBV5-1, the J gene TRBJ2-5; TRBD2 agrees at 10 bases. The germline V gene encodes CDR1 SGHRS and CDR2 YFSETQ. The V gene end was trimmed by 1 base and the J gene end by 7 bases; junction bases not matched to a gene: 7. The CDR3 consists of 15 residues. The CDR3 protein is CASSLTAGGEATQYF. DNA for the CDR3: TGCGCCAGCAGCTTGACAGCGGGGGGGGAGGCGACCCAGTACTTC.

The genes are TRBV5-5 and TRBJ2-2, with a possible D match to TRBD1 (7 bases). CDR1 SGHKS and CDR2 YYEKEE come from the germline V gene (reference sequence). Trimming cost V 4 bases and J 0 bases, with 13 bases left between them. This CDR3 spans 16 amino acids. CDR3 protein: CASSPEGASNTGELFF. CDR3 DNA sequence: TGTGCCAGCAGCCCGGAGGGGGCTTCGAACACCGGGGAGCTGTTTTTT.

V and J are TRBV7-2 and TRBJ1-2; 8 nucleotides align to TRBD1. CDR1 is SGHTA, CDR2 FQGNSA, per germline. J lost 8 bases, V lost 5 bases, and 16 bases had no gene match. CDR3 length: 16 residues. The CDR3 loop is CASSARQGTRTRGYTF. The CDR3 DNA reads TGTGCCAGCAGCGCCCGACAGGGGACAAGAACTAGAGGCTACACCTTC.

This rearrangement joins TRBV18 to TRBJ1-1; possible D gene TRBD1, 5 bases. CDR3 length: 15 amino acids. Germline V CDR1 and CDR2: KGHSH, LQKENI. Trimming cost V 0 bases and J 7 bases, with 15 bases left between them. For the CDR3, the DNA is TGTGCCAGCTCACCACCACGGGGGTTGCTGGATGAAGCTTTCTTT. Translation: CASSPPRGLLDEAFF.

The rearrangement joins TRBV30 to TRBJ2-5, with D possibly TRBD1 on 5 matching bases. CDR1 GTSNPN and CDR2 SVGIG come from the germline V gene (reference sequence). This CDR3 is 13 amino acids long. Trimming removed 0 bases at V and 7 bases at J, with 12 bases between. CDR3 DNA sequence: TGTGCCTGGAGTGTAAGGGGCGGTGGGACCCAGTACTTC. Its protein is CAWSVRGGGTQYF.

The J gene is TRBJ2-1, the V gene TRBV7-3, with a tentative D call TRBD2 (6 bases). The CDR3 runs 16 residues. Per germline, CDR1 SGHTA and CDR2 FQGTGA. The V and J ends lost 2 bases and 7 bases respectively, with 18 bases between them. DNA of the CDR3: TGTGCCAGCAGCTTAGGTTTTCGGGGGTCAGCGAATGAGCAGTTCTTC. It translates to CASSLGFRGSANEQFF. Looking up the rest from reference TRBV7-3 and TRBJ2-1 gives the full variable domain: GAGVSQTPSNKVTEKGKYVELRCDPISGHTALYWYRQSLGQGPEFLIYFQGTGAADDSGLPNDRFFAVRPEGSVSTLKIQRTERGDSAVYLCASSLGFRGSANEQFFGPGTRLTVL.

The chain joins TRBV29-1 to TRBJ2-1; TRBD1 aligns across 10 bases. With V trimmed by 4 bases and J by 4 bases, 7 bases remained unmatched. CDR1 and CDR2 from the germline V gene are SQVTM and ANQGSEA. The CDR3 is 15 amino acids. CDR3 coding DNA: TGCAGCGTTGCTCAGACAGGGGGCCTGTACAATGAGCAGTTCTTC. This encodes CSVAQTGGLYNEQFF.

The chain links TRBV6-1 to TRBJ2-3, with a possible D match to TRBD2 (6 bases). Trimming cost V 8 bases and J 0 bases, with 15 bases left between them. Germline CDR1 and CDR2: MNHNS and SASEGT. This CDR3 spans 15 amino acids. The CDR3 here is CASFRRDFSTDTQYF. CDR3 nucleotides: TGTGCCAGCTTTAGACGGGACTTTAGCACAGATACGCAGTATTTT.

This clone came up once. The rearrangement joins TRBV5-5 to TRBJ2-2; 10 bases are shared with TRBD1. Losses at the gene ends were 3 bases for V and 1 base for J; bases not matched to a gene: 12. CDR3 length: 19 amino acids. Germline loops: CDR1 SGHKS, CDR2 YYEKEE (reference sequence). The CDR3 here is CASSSTGGTPLENTGELFF. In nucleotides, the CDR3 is TGTGCCAGCAGCTCGACAGGGGGCACCCCGCTCGAGAACACCGGGGAGCTGTTTTTT.

Here the CDR3 reads CASSGGQRTGELFF. Written as DNA, the CDR3 is TGTGCCAGCAGTGGGGGACAGCGCACCGGGGAGCTGTTTTTT. The chain is built from TRBV28 and TRBJ2-2; 7 bases line up with TRBD1. The CDR3 covers 14 residues. Germline lookup yields CDR1 MDHEN and CDR2 SYDVKM. The trim removed 5 bases at V and 4 bases at J, leaving 4 bases unmatched.